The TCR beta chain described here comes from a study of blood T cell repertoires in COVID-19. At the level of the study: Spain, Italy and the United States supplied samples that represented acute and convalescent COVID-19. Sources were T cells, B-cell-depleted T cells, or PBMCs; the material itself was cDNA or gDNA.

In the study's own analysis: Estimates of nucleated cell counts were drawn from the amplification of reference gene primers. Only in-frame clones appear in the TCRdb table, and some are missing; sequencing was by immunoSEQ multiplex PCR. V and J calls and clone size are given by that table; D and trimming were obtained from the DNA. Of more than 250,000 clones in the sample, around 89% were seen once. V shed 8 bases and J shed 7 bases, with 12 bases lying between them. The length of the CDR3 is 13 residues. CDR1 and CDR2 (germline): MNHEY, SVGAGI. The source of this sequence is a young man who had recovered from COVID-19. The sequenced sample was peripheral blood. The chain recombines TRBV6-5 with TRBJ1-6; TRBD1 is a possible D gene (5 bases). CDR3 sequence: CASGRGENSPLHF. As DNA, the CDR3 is TGTGCCAGCGGAAGGGGCGAGAATTCACCCCTCCACTTT.